Given below is one TCR beta chain in context. Germline V gives CDR1 SNHLY, CDR2 FYNNEI. The CDR3 runs to 15 residues. V shed 5 bases, J shed 2 bases, and the junction held 4 bases outside the gene matches. This entry comes from a study of CD8 T cells in Susac syndrome. CD8+ and CD4+ T cells from blood underwent TCR beta sequencing. Reverse transcription used roughly 0.45 to 1 ug RNA and random hexamers. It was immunoSEQ multiplex PCR that amplified TCR beta CDR3 across 54 Vbeta and 13 Jbeta. TCRdb re-called the immunoSEQ multiplex PCR reads through MiXCR, storing one row per CDR3 protein. The data contain about 200,000 distinct CDR3 sequences, 85% to 95% of them seen just once; the ten biggest clones take up 0.095% to 0.12%.

V and J are TRBV2 and TRBJ2-3; TRBD1 agrees at 10 bases. Sequenced input: CD4+ T cells from PBMCs. The sequence was obtained from a human donor in good health. CDR3 sequence reads: CASSLGTGVTDTQYF. CDR3 nucleotide sequence: TGTGCCAGCAGTCTGGGGACAGGGGTCACAGATACGCAGTATTTT.